Given below is one T cell receptor beta chain in context. In the original workflow: Scientists estimated how many nucleated cells there were by amplifying reference gene primers. Profiling relied on immunoSEQ multiplex PCR, and the TCRdb table lists in-frame clones only, not all of them. The DNA was the basis for D and trimming; V, J and clone size are from that table. The table includes about 250,000 clones, 70% to 90% detected once. The data are from a study of blood T cell repertoires in COVID-19. The V gene's germline CDR1 is MRHNA and CDR2 SNTAGT. The CDR3 is 11 amino acids. V shed 3 bases and J shed 10 bases, with 7 bases lying between them.

The origin of this receptor is a man between 50 and 59 years old with acute or convalescent COVID-19. The chain couples TRBV6-4 to TRBJ2-1; no definite D call. The sample was peripheral blood. The CDR3 loop is CASSEVAEQFF. The CDR3 nucleotides are TGTGCCAGCAGTGAGGTGGCCGAGCAGTTCTTC.